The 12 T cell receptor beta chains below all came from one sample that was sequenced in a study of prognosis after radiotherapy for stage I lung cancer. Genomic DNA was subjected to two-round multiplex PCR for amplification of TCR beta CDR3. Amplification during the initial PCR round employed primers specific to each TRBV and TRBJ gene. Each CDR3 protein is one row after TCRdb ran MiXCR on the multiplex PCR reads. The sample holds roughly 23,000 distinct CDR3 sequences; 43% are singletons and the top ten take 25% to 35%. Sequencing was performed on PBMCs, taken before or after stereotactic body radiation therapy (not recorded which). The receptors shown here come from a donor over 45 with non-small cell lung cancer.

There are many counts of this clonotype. This CDR3 reads CASNLLNSNQPQHF. Here the CDR3 DNA reads TGTGCCAGCAACCTCCTGAATAGCAATCAGCCCCAGCATTTT. The chain is built from TRBV2 and TRBJ1-5, with D unclear. V was cut by 7 bases and J by 0 bases, with 10 bases left in between. This CDR3 is 14 amino acids long. Germline V gene lookup returns CDR1 SNHLY and CDR2 FYNNEI.

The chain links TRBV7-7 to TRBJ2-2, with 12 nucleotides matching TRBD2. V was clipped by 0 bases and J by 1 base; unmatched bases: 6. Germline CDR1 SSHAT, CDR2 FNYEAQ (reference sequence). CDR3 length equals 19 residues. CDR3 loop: CASSLAAGTSGQNTGELFF. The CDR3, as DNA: TGTGCCAGCAGCTTAGCCGCCGGGACTAGCGGGCAGAACACCGGGGAGCTGTTTTTT. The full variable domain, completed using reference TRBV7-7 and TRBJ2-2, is GAGVSQSPRYKVTKRGQDVTLRCDPISSHATLYWYQQALGQGPEFLTYFNYEAQPDKSGLPSDRFSAERPEGSISTLTIQRTEQRDSAMYRCASSLAAGTSGQNTGELFFGEGSRLTVL.

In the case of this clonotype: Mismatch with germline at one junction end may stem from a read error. CDR3 DNA sequence: TGTGCCTGCAGTTACAATTGGGGCGGGGGCTGGGATGAGCAGTTCTTC. Encoded protein: CACSYNWGGGWDEQFF. The gene calls are TRBV6-2 or TRBV6-3 and TRBJ2-1, with D tentatively TRBD2 (7 bases). The CDR3 is 16 residues long. Germline values: CDR1 MNHEY, CDR2 SVGEGT.

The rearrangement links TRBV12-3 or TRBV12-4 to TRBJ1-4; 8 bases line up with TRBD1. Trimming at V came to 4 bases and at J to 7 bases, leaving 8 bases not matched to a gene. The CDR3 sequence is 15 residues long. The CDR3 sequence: CASSSRGLAAEKLFF. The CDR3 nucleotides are TGTGCCAGCAGTTCCAGGGGGCTGGCTGCTGAAAAACTGTTTTTT.

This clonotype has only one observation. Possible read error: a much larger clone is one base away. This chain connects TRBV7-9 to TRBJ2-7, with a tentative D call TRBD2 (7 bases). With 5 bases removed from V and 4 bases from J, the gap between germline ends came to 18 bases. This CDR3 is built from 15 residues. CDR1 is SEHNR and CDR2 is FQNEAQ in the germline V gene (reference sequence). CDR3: CASSTDDGGRYEQYF. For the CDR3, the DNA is TGTGCCAGCAGCACGGACGACGGGGGGCGGTACGAGCAGTACTTC.

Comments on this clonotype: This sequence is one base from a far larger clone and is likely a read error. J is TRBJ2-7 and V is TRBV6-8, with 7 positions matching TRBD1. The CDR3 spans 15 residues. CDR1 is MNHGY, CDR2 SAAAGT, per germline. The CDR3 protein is CVSRTGVLLSYEQYF. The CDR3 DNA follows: TGTGTCAGCAGAACAGGGGTCCTCCTCTCCTACGAGCAGTACTTC.

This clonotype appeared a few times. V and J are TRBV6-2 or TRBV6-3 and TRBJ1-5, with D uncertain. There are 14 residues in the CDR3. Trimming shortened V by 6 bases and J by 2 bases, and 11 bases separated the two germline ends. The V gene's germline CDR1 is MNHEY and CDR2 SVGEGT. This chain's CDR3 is CASSTVGGNQPQHF. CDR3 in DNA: TGTGCCAGCAGCACGGTGGGAGGCAATCAGCCCCAGCATTTT.

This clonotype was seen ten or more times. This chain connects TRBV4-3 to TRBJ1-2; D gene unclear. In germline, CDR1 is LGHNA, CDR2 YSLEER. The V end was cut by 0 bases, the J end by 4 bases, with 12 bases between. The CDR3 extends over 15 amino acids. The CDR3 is CASSQDRNSPYGYTF. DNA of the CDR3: TGCGCCAGCAGCCAAGATAGGAACAGCCCCTATGGCTACACCTTC.

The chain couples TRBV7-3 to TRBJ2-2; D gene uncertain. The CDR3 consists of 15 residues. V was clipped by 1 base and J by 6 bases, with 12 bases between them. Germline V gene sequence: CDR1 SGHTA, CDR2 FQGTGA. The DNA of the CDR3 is TGTGCCAGCAGCTTAATATGGTCTATCCCCGGGGAGCTGTTTTTT. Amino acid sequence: CASSLIWSIPGELFF.

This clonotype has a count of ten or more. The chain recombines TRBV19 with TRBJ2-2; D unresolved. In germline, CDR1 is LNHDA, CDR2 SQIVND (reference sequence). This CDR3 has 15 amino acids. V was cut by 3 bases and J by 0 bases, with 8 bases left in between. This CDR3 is CASSIIYANTGELFF. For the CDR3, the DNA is TGTGCCAGTAGTATCATATACGCGAACACCGGGGAGCTGTTTTTT.

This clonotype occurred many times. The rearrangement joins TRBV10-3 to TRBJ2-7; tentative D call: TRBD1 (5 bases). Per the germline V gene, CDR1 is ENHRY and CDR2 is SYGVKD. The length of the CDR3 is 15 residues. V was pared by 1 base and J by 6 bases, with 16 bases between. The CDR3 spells CAISELWTRNVEQYF. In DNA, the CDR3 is TGTGCCATCAGTGAGTTGTGGACACGGAACGTCGAGCAGTACTTC.

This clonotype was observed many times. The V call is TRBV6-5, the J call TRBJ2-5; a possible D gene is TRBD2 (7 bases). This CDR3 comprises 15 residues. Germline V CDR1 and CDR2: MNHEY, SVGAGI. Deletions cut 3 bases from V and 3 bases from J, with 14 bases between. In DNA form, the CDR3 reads TGTGCCAGCAGTTATACCGGGGGGCCAAAAGAGACCCAGTACTTC. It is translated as CASSYTGGPKETQYF.